The 22 T cell receptor beta chains listed next were all sequenced from one sample in a study of T cells in Graves' hyperthyroidism and ophthalmopathy. The TCR beta CDR3 regions underwent amplification using RNA transcripts as the source. A first-round RT-PCR of the TCR CDR3 used the HTBI primer set. MiXCR, applied by TCRdb to the multiplex PCR reads, yields one record per CDR3 protein. The table records about 380,000 distinct CDR3 sequences, about 14% of them present only once. Sequences were obtained from blood. The receptors come from a woman aged 25-40 years with Graves' ophthalmopathy.

Many counts were recorded for this clonotype. The chain uses TRBV6-2 or TRBV6-3 and TRBJ2-7; 9 bases map to TRBD2. The ends lost 10 bases at V and 4 bases at J; junction bases unmatched: 8. CDR3 length equals 13 residues. The germline CDR1 and CDR2 sequences are MNHEY and SVGEGT. CDR3 protein: CATFASGVYEQYF. As DNA, the CDR3 is TGTGCCACCTTTGCTAGCGGGGTATACGAGCAGTACTTC.

This clonotype was observed at least ten times. The chain carries TRBV20-1 and TRBJ2-1; 7 nucleotides match TRBD2. The germline V gene has CDR1 DFQATT and CDR2 SNEGSKA (reference sequence). The trim removed 4 bases at V and 7 bases at J, leaving 13 bases unmatched. This CDR3 is built from 15 residues. The CDR3 sequence is CSATPGLERGNEQFF. CDR3 coding DNA: TGCAGTGCTACGCCAGGACTAGAGCGGGGAAATGAGCAGTTCTTC.

The chain carries TRBV15 and TRBJ2-7; the match to TRBD1 covers 10 bases. Germline loops: CDR1 LNHNV, CDR2 YYDKDF (reference sequence). This CDR3 contains 16 residues. After removal of 1 base from V and 3 bases from J, the junction contained 6 bases not matched to a gene. CDR3 amino acids: CATSRGGDRGYYEQYF. CDR3 DNA sequence: TGTGCCACCAGCAGAGGGGGGGACAGGGGATACTACGAGCAGTACTTC.

Remarks on this clonotype: Possible read error: a much larger clone is one base away. The chain is built from TRBV2 and TRBJ2-3, with D unresolved. CDR3 length: 16 residues. CDR1 is SNHLY and CDR2 is FYNNEI in the germline V gene. V lost 4 bases, J lost 2 bases, and 16 bases lay in between. The CDR3 sequence: CASSAYQRFFTDTQYF. The CDR3 nucleotides read TGTGCCAGCAGTGCCTATCAGAGGTTCTTCACAGATACGCAGTATTTT.

The chain couples TRBV7-9 to TRBJ1-4; D perhaps matches TRBD1 (6 bases). V was trimmed by 7 bases and J by 6 bases, leaving 12 bases between them. Germline loops: CDR1 SEHNR, CDR2 FQNEAQ (reference sequence). The CDR3 is made up of 13 amino acids. For the CDR3, the DNA is TGTGCCAGCAAACGGGACACCTATGAAAAACTGTTTTTT. It is translated as CASKRDTYEKLFF.

V and J are TRBV5-6 and TRBJ2-3; 9 bases map to TRBD2. CDR1 is SGHDT and CDR2 is YYEEEE in the germline V gene. The CDR3 spans 21 residues. Losses at the gene ends were 6 bases for V and 0 bases for J; bases not matched to a gene: 23. The CDR3: CASTGTGGLGGGASSTDTQYF. The CDR3 DNA reads TGTGCCAGCACCGGGACTGGAGGGCTAGGCGGGGGGGCCTCTAGCACAGATACGCAGTATTTT.

This clonotype was detected many times. The chain has TRBV29-1 and TRBJ2-1; D is ambiguous. The CDR3 is made up of 11 amino acids. The ends were cut back, 5 bases at V and 6 bases at J, with 8 bases in the middle. Germline V CDR1 and CDR2: SQVTM, ANQGSEA. In nucleotides, the CDR3 is TGCAGCGTTCTTCATGGCAATGAGCAGTTCTTC. Amino acids: CSVLHGNEQFF.

This clonotype occurred many times. This chain joins TRBV6-2 or TRBV6-3 and TRBJ2-7; 7 nucleotides match TRBD1. Trimming took 8 bases from V and 4 from J; bases not matched to a gene: 5. Germline CDR1 MNHEY, CDR2 SVGEGT. This CDR3 has 12 amino acids. CDR3 DNA sequence: TGTGCCAGCGGGGACAGTCGGTACGAGCAGTACTTC. As protein: CASGDSRYEQYF.

At least ten counts were recorded for this clonotype. The chain is built from TRBV2 and TRBJ1-1; 12 bases align to TRBD1. This CDR3 region has 15 residues. The V gene's germline CDR1 is SNHLY and CDR2 FYNNEI. V lost 5 bases and J lost 4; bases outside the gene matches: 5. The CDR3 here is CASSPGQGALTEAFF. CDR3 DNA: TGTGCCAGCAGTCCGGGACAGGGGGCGCTCACTGAAGCTTTCTTT.

Of note for this clonotype: It may be a read error: a sequence one base away is much more abundant. This chain connects TRBV11-3 to TRBJ2-3; 12 positions match TRBD2. Germline CDR1 and CDR2: SGHNT and YENEEA. The V and J ends lost 8 bases and 4 bases, in that order; junction bases with no gene match: 10. The CDR3 has 16 amino acids. The CDR3 reads CASGPWASGGADTQYF. The DNA of the CDR3 is TGTGCCAGCGGCCCCTGGGCTAGCGGGGGGGCAGATACGCAGTATTTT. The full variable domain, its missing parts supplied by reference TRBV11-3 and TRBJ2-3, is EAGVVQSPRYKIIEKKQPVAFWCNPISGHNTLYWYLQNLGQGPELLIRYENEEAVDDSQLPKDRFSAERLKGVDSTLKIQPAELGDSAVYLCASGPWASGGADTQYFGPGTRLTVL.

The chain carries TRBV7-2 and TRBJ2-2; TRBD2 matches at 13 bases. Germline CDR1 reads SGHTA; CDR2 reads FQGNSA. V lost 4 bases and J lost 0; bases outside the gene matches: 5. The CDR3 runs 18 residues. CDR3 bases: TGTGCCAGCAGCTCCAAGACTAGCGGGGGGTCGAACACCGGGGAGCTGTTTTTT. Translating it yields CASSSKTSGGSNTGELFF.

This clonotype was observed many times. The V call is TRBV14, the J call TRBJ2-1; 9 bases are shared with TRBD2. The trim removed 2 bases at V and 9 bases at J, leaving 32 bases unmatched. The CDR3 runs to 23 residues. Germline V gives CDR1 SGHDN, CDR2 FVKESK. The CDR3 here is CASSQYPVVSWFKWLRGGGEQFF. CDR3 DNA sequence: TGTGCCAGCAGCCAATATCCCGTTGTCAGTTGGTTTAAATGGCTGCGGGGGGGCGGTGAGCAGTTCTTC.

This clonotype was seen only a few times. The CDR3 bases are TGTGCCAGCAGCTATAGCCCCGGGGTTAATCAGCCCCAGCATTTT. It yields the protein CASSYSPGVNQPQHF. The chain couples TRBV7-2 to TRBJ1-5, with D unclear. V lost 4 bases and J lost 4, with 14 bases in between. CDR3 size: 15 residues. Per germline, CDR1 SGHTA and CDR2 FQGNSA.

The sample holds many counts of this clonotype. This chain uses TRBV20-1 with TRBJ1-1; TRBD1 matches at 9 bases. This CDR3 region has 12 residues. CDR1 and CDR2 from the germline V gene are DFQATT and SNEGSKA (reference sequence). V gave up 4 bases and J gave up 7 bases; unmatched junction bases: 4. CDR3 in amino acids: CSAIQGAVEAFF. The CDR3 DNA reads as TGCAGTGCTATACAGGGGGCGGTTGAAGCTTTCTTT.

Points on this clonotype: A much more abundant neighbour one base away suggests this may be a read error. This chain connects TRBV20-1 to TRBJ2-2, with a weak D call TRBD1 (6 bases). There are 14 residues in the CDR3. The ends were cut back, 4 bases at V and 6 bases at J, with 15 bases in the middle. Germline CDR1 is DFQATT and CDR2 is SNEGSKA (reference sequence). The CDR3 is CSATAARGSGELFF. DNA for the CDR3: TGCAGTGCTACTGCTGCGAGGGGGTCCGGGGAGCTGTTTTTT.

This clonotype was recorded at least ten times. The CDR3 reads CASSQALYATGEQYF. The CDR3 nucleotides read TGTGCCAGCAGCCAGGCCCTCTACGCCACGGGGGAGCAGTACTTC. This chain connects TRBV3-1 to TRBJ2-7, with D possibly TRBD2 on 5 matching bases. V was trimmed by 3 bases and J by 7 bases, leaving 19 bases between them. Germline CDR1 reads LGHDT; CDR2 reads YNNKEL (reference sequence). The CDR3 runs 15 residues.

This clonotype was detected many times. The CDR3 DNA sequence: TGTGCCAGCAGTTTAATGTTCTGGCACACCGGGGAGCTGTTTTTT. It yields the protein CASSLMFWHTGELFF. The chain joins TRBV27 to TRBJ2-2; D call uncertain. Germline V lookup: CDR1 MNHEY, CDR2 SMNVEV (reference sequence). There are 15 residues in the CDR3. The germline V and J ends were trimmed by 2 bases and 3 bases, with 10 bases remaining between them.

Many counts were recorded for this clonotype. The V gene is TRBV29-1, the J gene TRBJ2-1, with D perhaps matching TRBD1 (6 bases). V was cut by 2 bases and J by 7 bases, with 27 bases left in between. CDR1 is SQVTM, CDR2 ANQGSEA, per germline. The CDR3 has 18 amino acids. The CDR3 DNA follows: TGCAGCGTTGAACCGGTCAGGGGCCTGTCCCAAATACAGAATGAGCAGTTCTTC. Translated, it gives CSVEPVRGLSQIQNEQFF.

This clonotype was seen at least ten times. This chain joins TRBV20-1 and TRBJ2-3; TRBD2 aligns across 12 bases. Germline V gene data show CDR1 as DFQATT and CDR2 as SNEGSKA (reference sequence). The CDR3 runs 15 residues. Germline trimming cut 6 bases from V and 2 bases from J; bases unmatched to any gene: 6. CDR3 residues: CSAQTSGGYTDTQYF. The DNA of the CDR3 is TGCAGTGCCCAGACTAGCGGGGGCTACACAGATACGCAGTATTTT.

This clonotype was observed at least ten times. The chain combines TRBV3-1 with TRBJ2-1, with a possible D match to TRBD1 (5 bases). V dropped 8 bases and J dropped 6 bases, with 17 bases sitting between them. The CDR3 covers 14 residues. The V gene's germline CDR1 is LGHDT and CDR2 YNNKEL (reference sequence). DNA for the CDR3: TGTGCCAGCCAGAGTCAGGGCGGATCCAATGAGCAGTTCTTC. It encodes CASQSQGGSNEQFF.

This clonotype was seen at least ten times. The genes are TRBV28 and TRBJ1-2; no firm D call. Germline CDR1 MDHEN, CDR2 SYDVKM. With 6 bases removed from V and 3 bases from J, the gap between germline ends came to 14 bases. The CDR3 loop spans 14 amino acids. The CDR3 DNA follows: TGTGCCAGCAGCTCCCCCTCGAACTACTATGGCTACACCTTC. This sequence encodes CASSSPSNYYGYTF.

This clonotype was picked up many times. DNA for the CDR3: TGTGCCAGCAGCGTAAACCCTGGCGCTAGCGGGGGGGCAGATACGCAGTATTTT. Its protein product is CASSVNPGASGGADTQYF. The chain recombines TRBV9 with TRBJ2-3; 12 nucleotides align to TRBD2. Per the germline V gene, CDR1 is SGDLS and CDR2 is YYNGEE. J was trimmed by 4 bases and V by 1 base; bases with no gene match: 10. The CDR3 has 18 amino acids.